The 3 T cell receptor beta chains below all came from one sample that was sequenced in a study of fetal regulatory T cell absence and autoimmunity. Sequencing was performed with immunoSEQ multiplex PCR; in TCRdb, only in-frame clones are kept and a portion is missing. Among 95,000 to 100,000 clones listed, more than 70% were seen once. Sequencing was carried out using pancreas tissue. Every receptor here comes from a male donor with IPEX syndrome.

The chain couples TRBV10-3 to TRBJ1-2, with D possibly TRBD1 on 6 matching bases. Deletions cut 2 bases from V and 8 bases from J, with 6 bases between. The CDR3 extends over 11 amino acids. Germline V gives CDR1 ENHRY, CDR2 SYGVKD. CDR3 residues: CAISEGGGYTF. CDR3 in DNA: TGTGCCATCAGTGAGGGGGGCGGCTACACCTTC.

V and J are TRBV30 and TRBJ1-2; 9 bases are shared with TRBD1. Germline V gives CDR1 GTSNPN, CDR2 SVGIG (reference sequence). The CDR3 runs to 15 residues. The junction had 7 bases not matched to a gene; V was cut back by 0 bases and J by 5 bases. CDR3 sequence: CAWSVRDRDRYGYTF. DNA for the CDR3: TGTGCCTGGAGTGTACGGGACAGGGACCGATATGGCTACACCTTC.

This chain joins TRBV7-2 and TRBJ2-5; the match to TRBD1 covers 10 bases. V shed 1 base and J 2 bases; nucleotides not matched to a gene: 1. This CDR3 is built from 15 residues. Germline CDR1 reads SGHTA; CDR2 reads FQGNSA. The CDR3 sequence is CASSLGDRGQETQYF. DNA for the CDR3: TGTGCCAGCAGCTTAGGGGACAGGGGACAAGAGACCCAGTACTTC.